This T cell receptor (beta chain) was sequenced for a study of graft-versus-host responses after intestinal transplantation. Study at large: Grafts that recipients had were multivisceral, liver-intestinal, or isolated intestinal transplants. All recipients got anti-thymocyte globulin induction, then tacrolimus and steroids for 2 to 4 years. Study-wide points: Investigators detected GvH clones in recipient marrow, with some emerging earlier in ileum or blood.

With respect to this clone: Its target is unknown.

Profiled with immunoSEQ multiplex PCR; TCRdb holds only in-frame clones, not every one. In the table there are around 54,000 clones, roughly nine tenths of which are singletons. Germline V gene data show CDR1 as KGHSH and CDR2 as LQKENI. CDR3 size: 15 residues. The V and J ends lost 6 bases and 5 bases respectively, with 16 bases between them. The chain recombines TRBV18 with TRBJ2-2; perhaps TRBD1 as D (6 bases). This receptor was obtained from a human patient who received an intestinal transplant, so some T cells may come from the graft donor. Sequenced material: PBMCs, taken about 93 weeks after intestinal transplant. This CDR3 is CASSKDSAGTGELFF. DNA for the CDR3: TGTGCCAGCTCCAAGGACAGCGCTGGGACCGGGGAGCTGTTTTTT.